The entry below gives a single T cell receptor beta chain sequence along with its context. What this receptor recognizes is not known. Base quality data are lacking; no much larger clone is found one base away. The CDR3, cysteine through phenylalanine, is 18 amino acids long. Only the CDR3 DNA is retained, 54 bases long and in frame from the first base. V was cut back by 2 bases and J by 0 bases, leaving a gap of 17 bases between them. TCR beta CDR3 regions were sequenced from DNA using the immunoSEQ Assay. From the authors' description of their analysis: T cell density was computed as TCR beta template counts normalized to usable DNA estimated by amplifying housekeeping genes. The preseqR package was used to estimate richness by extrapolating to 400,000 templates for PBMC samples and to 120,000 templates for tissue samples. Clonality was calculated as one minus Pielou's evenness. Tissue-enriched TCRs were identified by differential abundance testing using productive amino-acid clonotypes, minimum total count 5 and alpha 0.1. The Jaccard Index and the Morisita Overlap Index were used to measure how much the repertoires overlapped between compartments. GLIPH clustered TCR beta CDR3s with public tetramer-defined viral CDR3s; viral motifs required at least three viral sequences plus V-gene enrichment. TCRdb's version of the immuneACCESS table is confined to in-frame rearrangements and falls short of the full clone set. An unresolved V gene accounts for under half of the shortfall where checked; the remainder is of unknown origin. That table gives V, J and clone size, and the DNA gave D and trimming. Within this sample are roughly 30,000 clones, with over 85% of them counted one time only. The ten largest make up 2.5% to 3% of the sample.

The entry originates in a study of T cells in localized non-small cell lung cancer (dated by TCRdb to 2019 to 2021). At the level of the whole study: T cell repertoires of 236 early-stage NSCLC patients were analyzed, with tumors being compared against uninvolved tumor-adjacent lungs. The cohort comprised a few hundred treatment-naïve NSCLC patients with resected, localized lung tumors. Of the NSCLC patients, 120 to 150 were male and around 99 were female, and the mean age was around 66 years.

What the work shows at the level of the full study, not this receptor alone: Because multi-region tumor sequencing was not performed, intratumor heterogeneity could not be ruled out. Uninvolved tumor-adjacent lung showed the highest T cell clonality, higher than tumor, which suggests more focused antigenic responses in the uninvolved tumor-adjacent lung. A median of about 50 of the top 100 tumor clones turned up in the paired uninvolved adjacent lung, and 25 to 35 of those clones also ranked among the top 100 of that same adjacent lung. Because the study design was exploratory, TCR variables were selected using unadjusted p-values without false-discovery rate correction. Higher T cell density in blood was associated with longer overall survival, whereas higher clonality in adjacent lung was associated with shorter survival.

At diagnosis, peripheral blood, uninvolved tumor-adjacent lung and tumor were collected and were preserved as a mix of fresh-frozen and FFPE material. For TCR repertoire profiling, the blood samples were analyzed as peripheral blood mononuclear cells. The sequence joins TRBV6-7 to TRBJ2-1, with the D gene too uncertain to name. TRBV6-7 is sorted into the ORF group, with uncertain function. The origin of this receptor is a woman aged 18-49 years with stage I lung adenocarcinoma. This specimen was peripheral blood, taken before any cancer treatment. The CDR3 loop reads CASSYLPPTESSYNEQFF. The DNA sequence is as follows: TGTGCCAGCAGTTACCTTCCACCGACGGAGAGCTCCTACAATGAGCAGTTCTTC.